One sample yielded the 20 T cell receptor beta chains listed below, sequenced in a study of T cells after posttransplantation cyclophosphamide. A marrow graft followed busulfan-fludarabine conditioning, with cyclophosphamide on days +3 and +4. Clones were sequenced by immunoSEQ multiplex PCR, and TCRdb holds only the in-frame ones, with some missing. This repertoire holds over 15,000 clones, and none appear only once. Sequencing used PBMCs, obtained after allogeneic stem cell transplant with posttransplant cyclophosphamide. Receptors originate from a female patient between 30 and 45 years old who received an allogeneic stem cell transplant from a related donor, was CMV-positive, and had no GVHD. Some T cells may originate from the graft donor.

The sample holds many counts of this clone. The chain combines TRBV6-5 with TRBJ1-2; D is unclear. The CDR3 covers 12 residues. V dropped 7 bases and J dropped 4 bases, with 10 bases sitting between them. Germline V gene sequence: CDR1 MNHEY, CDR2 SVGAGI. CDR3 in amino acids: CASISQFYGYTF. The CDR3, as DNA: TGTGCCAGCATATCGCAGTTCTATGGCTACACCTTC.

This clone was seen repeatedly, ten times or more. CDR3 amino acids: CASSTLPPFGNEQFF. DNA of the CDR3: TGTGCCAGCAGTACTTTACCACCCTTTGGTAATGAGCAGTTCTTC. The chain has TRBV6-5 and TRBJ2-1; unclear D gene. Germline V gene sequence: CDR1 MNHEY, CDR2 SVGAGI. V dropped 5 bases and J dropped 7 bases, with 18 bases sitting between them. The CDR3 covers 15 residues.

This clone has a count of ten or more. The V and J genes are TRBV2 and TRBJ2-3, with TRBD1 as a possible D gene (6 bases). Trimming shortened V by 2 bases and J by 2 bases, and 8 bases separated the two germline ends. CDR3 length: 14 residues. Germline CDR1 and CDR2: SNHLY and FYNNEI. The DNA of the CDR3 is TGTGCCAGCAGTGAAAGGGGGACCACAGATACGCAGTATTTT. Translated: CASSERGTTDTQYF.

This clone came up many times. The genes are TRBV10-3 and TRBJ2-3; 9 bases agree with TRBD2. CDR3 length: 17 residues. Germline loops: CDR1 ENHRY, CDR2 SYGVKD. With 4 bases clipped from V and 3 bases from J, the junction kept 11 bases outside the gene matches. CDR3 protein: CAISGSSSGDITDTQYF. CDR3 bases: TGTGCCATCAGTGGGTCCTCTAGCGGGGATATAACAGATACGCAGTATTTT.

This clone appeared many times. The V call is TRBV7-9, the J call TRBJ2-7, with 12 bases that match TRBD1. The J segment lost 7 bases and the V segment lost 3 bases, leaving 10 bases of the junction unmatched. This CDR3 is built from 16 residues. The germline V gene encodes CDR1 SEHNR and CDR2 FQNEAQ (reference sequence). CDR3: CASSLRPGQGAEEQYF. The CDR3 coding sequence is TGTGCCAGCAGCTTGCGACCGGGACAGGGGGCAGAAGAGCAGTACTTC.

This clone was picked up many times. The chain joins TRBV6-5 to TRBJ1-1; 7 positions agree with TRBD1. Germline V gives CDR1 MNHEY, CDR2 SVGAGI. V was clipped by 7 bases and J by 8 bases; unmatched bases: 13. There are 14 residues in the CDR3. The CDR3 loop reads CASIPKQGPEEAFF. The CDR3 region has the DNA TGTGCCAGCATTCCCAAACAGGGGCCCGAGGAAGCTTTCTTT.

This clone was counted ten times or more. The CDR3 sequence is CASSLKRDRTSNTGELFF. The CDR3, as DNA: TGTGCCAGCAGCTTAAAGCGGGACCGAACCTCGAACACCGGGGAGCTGTTTTTT. V and J are TRBV7-3 and TRBJ2-2; 7 positions agree with TRBD2. The CDR3 is 18 amino acids. Trimming took 1 base from V and 0 from J; bases not matched to a gene: 8. Germline CDR1 SGHTA, CDR2 FQGTGA.

The sample holds many counts of this clone. The chain joins TRBV27 to TRBJ2-1; 10 nucleotides match TRBD2. The trim removed 4 bases at V and 5 bases at J, leaving 8 bases unmatched. Germline assignment: CDR1 MNHEY and CDR2 SMNVEV (reference sequence). The CDR3 covers 16 residues. The CDR3 bases are TGTGCCAGCAGTTCCCAGCCCGGACTAGCGGACAATGAGCAGTTCTTC. This gives the protein CASSSQPGLADNEQFF.

This clone was seen only a few times. The chain recombines TRBV28 with TRBJ1-6; no reliable D call. With 4 bases removed from V and 7 bases from J, the gap between germline ends came to 17 bases. The CDR3 spans 16 residues. CDR1 and CDR2 from the germline V gene are MDHEN and SYDVKM. CDR3 sequence (DNA): TGTGCCAGCAGTTCTGGGGTTCGGGGTCGGAATTCACCCCTCCACTTT. Translating gives CASSSGVRGRNSPLHF.

Many counts were recorded for this clone. The CDR3 spells CAREGNNTEAFF. CDR3 nucleotide sequence: TGTGCCCGCGAGGGCAACAACACTGAAGCTTTCTTT. The V gene is TRBV28, the J gene TRBJ1-1; the D is unclear. The germline CDR1 and CDR2 sequences are MDHEN and SYDVKM. The V gene lost 11 bases and the J gene lost 2 bases, with 12 bases spanning the gap. The CDR3 totals 12 residues.

At least ten counts were recorded for this clone. V usage is TRBV5-5 and J usage is TRBJ1-6, with D perhaps TRBD1 (5 bases). CDR1 is SGHKS and CDR2 is YYEKEE in the germline V gene (reference sequence). V was shortened by 4 bases and J by 5 bases, with 10 bases between the two germline ends. This CDR3 has 14 residues. The CDR3 protein is CASSGTRDNSPLHF. In nucleotides, the CDR3 is TGTGCCAGCAGCGGGACTCGGGATAATTCACCCCTCCACTTT.

This clone was observed at least ten times. V gene TRBV19 combines with J gene TRBJ2-6; D unclear. Between the trimmed V and J ends, which lost 7 bases and 0 bases, there was a span of 13 bases. This CDR3 has 16 residues. The germline CDR1 and CDR2 sequences are LNHDA and SQIVND (reference sequence). The CDR3 bases are TGTGCCAGTATCGCACAGATCAACTCTGGGGCCAACGTCCTGACTTTC. It encodes CASIAQINSGANVLTF.

This clone was counted ten times or more. This chain connects TRBV6-1 to TRBJ2-7; 7 positions match TRBD2. The CDR3 spans 14 residues. After removal of 4 bases from V and 1 base from J, the junction contained 4 bases not matched to a gene. CDR1 is MNHNS, CDR2 SASEGT, per germline. The CDR3 DNA sequence: TGTGCCAGCAGTGGCGGGGGAGCGTCCTACGAGCAGTACTTC. Translated: CASSGGGASYEQYF.

This clone was seen many times. The chain carries TRBV6-1 and TRBJ1-1, with D unresolved. Trimming stripped 4 bases from V and 3 bases from J, with 9 bases between. CDR1 is MNHNS, CDR2 SASEGT, per germline. The CDR3 runs to 13 residues. The CDR3 reads CASSAYSDTEAFF. The CDR3 bases are TGTGCCAGCAGTGCTTACAGTGACACTGAAGCTTTCTTT.

This clone was counted many times. This chain uses TRBV6-5 with TRBJ2-2, with D unresolved. Germline V gene lookup returns CDR1 MNHEY and CDR2 SVGAGI. V was pared by 6 bases and J by 6 bases, with 8 bases between. CDR3 size: 12 residues. The CDR3 is CASSQNAGELFF. The CDR3 DNA reads as TGTGCCAGCAGCCAGAATGCCGGGGAGCTGTTTTTT.

This clone was recorded many times. This CDR3 is CASSYLAGPGEEKLFF. CDR3 coding DNA: TGTGCCAGCAGCTACCTTGCAGGGCCTGGAGAAGAAAAACTGTTTTTT. The chain joins TRBV11-2 to TRBJ1-4; perhaps TRBD1 as D (5 bases). CDR1 and CDR2 (germline): SGHAT, FQNNGV. This CDR3 region has 16 residues. V dropped 4 bases and J dropped 8 bases, with 20 bases sitting between them. The entire variable domain, with the rest obtained from reference TRBV11-2 and TRBJ1-4, is as follows: EAGVAQSPRYKIIEKRQSVAFWCNPISGHATLYWYQQILGQGPKLLIQFQNNGVVDDSQLPKDRFSAERLKGVDSTLKIQPAKLEDSAVYLCASSYLAGPGEEKLFFGSGTQLSVL.

Ten or more counts support this clone. This chain connects TRBV9 to TRBJ2-3, with 7 bases lining up with TRBD2. Germline V gene lookup returns CDR1 SGDLS and CDR2 YYNGEE. The V segment lost 4 bases and the J segment 1 base; nucleotides outside the gene matches: 6. This CDR3 contains 15 residues. The CDR3 sequence is CASSMREWGTDTQYF. CDR3 nucleotides: TGTGCCAGCAGCATGCGGGAGTGGGGCACAGATACGCAGTATTTT.

This clone was found many times. This rearrangement joins TRBV5-1 to TRBJ2-7, with D uncertain. Trimming took 4 bases from V and 1 from J, leaving 12 bases between them. The CDR3 has 14 residues. Germline V CDR1 and CDR2: SGHRS, YFSETQ. CDR3 region: CASSLTGSSYEQYF. The CDR3 DNA follows: TGCGCCAGCAGCCTGACCGGGTCTTCCTACGAGCAGTACTTC.

This clone was detected ten times or more. The chain recombines TRBV30 with TRBJ2-2; 8 positions agree with TRBD2. The CDR3 is 15 residues long. The V segment lost 3 bases and the J segment 4 bases; nucleotides outside the gene matches: 7. From germline, CDR1 is GTSNPN and CDR2 SVGIG (reference sequence). The chain's CDR3 is CAWSRAGDVTGELFF. In nucleotides, the CDR3 is TGTGCCTGGAGCCGAGCGGGAGATGTCACCGGGGAGCTGTTTTTT.

This clone was recorded at least ten times. This rearrangement joins TRBV13 to TRBJ2-1, with 8 bases identical to TRBD2. Germline values: CDR1 PRHDT, CDR2 FYEKMQ (reference sequence). The CDR3 runs 16 residues. The J segment lost 8 bases and the V segment lost 1 base, leaving 10 bases of the junction unmatched. CDR3 sequence: CASSLEAGVPTDEQFF. The CDR3 DNA sequence: TGTGCCAGCAGCTTAGAAGCGGGAGTGCCGACCGATGAGCAGTTCTTC.